This T cell receptor beta chain was observed in a study of shared clonotypes between healthy human individuals. The table came from immunoSEQ multiplex PCR; TCRdb's copy has only in-frame clones and leaves some out. The profile shows about 1.1 million clones, 70% to 85% of them singletons. General study points: The four-donor shared clonotypes exceeded non-shared clonotypes in generation probability, with non-shared ones scoring lower.

In the case of this clone: The antigen is undetermined.

The TCR was taken from a man in his late teens or twenties in good health. Some clones in this sample may be carry-over from other donors' samples. Sequencing was done on a sample of memory CD4+ T cells from PBMCs. Subset in this sample: CD45RA-negative fraction.

The CDR3 reads CASSPGPGTRGNEQFF. CDR3 DNA: TGCGCCAGCAGTCCGGGTCCGGGAACGAGGGGCAATGAGCAGTTCTTC. The chain uses TRBV5-1 and TRBJ2-1; D might be TRBD1 or TRBD2, each matching 5 bases. V was trimmed by 5 bases and J by 6 bases, leaving 21 bases between them. CDR1 and CDR2 (germline): SGHRS, YFSETQ. The length of the CDR3 is 16 residues.